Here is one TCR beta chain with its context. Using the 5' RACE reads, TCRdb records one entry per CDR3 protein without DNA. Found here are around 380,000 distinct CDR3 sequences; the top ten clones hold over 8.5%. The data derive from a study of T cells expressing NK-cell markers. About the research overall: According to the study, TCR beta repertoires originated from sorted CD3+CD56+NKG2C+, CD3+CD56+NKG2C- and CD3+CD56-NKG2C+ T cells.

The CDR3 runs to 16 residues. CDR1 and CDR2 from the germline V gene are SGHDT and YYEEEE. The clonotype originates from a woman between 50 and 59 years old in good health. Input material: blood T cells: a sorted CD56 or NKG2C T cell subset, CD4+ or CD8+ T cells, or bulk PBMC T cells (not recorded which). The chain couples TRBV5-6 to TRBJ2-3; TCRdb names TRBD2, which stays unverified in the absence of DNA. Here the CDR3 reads CASSSPGLLSTDTQYF.